This passage covers 19 T cell receptor beta chains from one sample sequenced in a study of shared clonotypes between healthy human individuals. Here immunoSEQ multiplex PCR was the method, and the copy in TCRdb shows in-frame clones only, minus some. The profile shows roughly 1,600,000 clones, roughly 98.5% of them singletons. Material for sequencing was naive CD4+ T cells sorted from blood. Subset indicated: CD45RA+ positively selected. These receptors originate from a man aged 25-45 years in good health.

The chain carries TRBV29-1 and TRBJ2-7; 8 bases match TRBD2. Germline assignment: CDR1 SQVTM and CDR2 ANQGSEA. The CDR3 runs 13 residues. V lost 4 bases and J lost 4; bases outside the gene matches: 6. CDR3 in DNA: TGCAGCGTTGTTATCGGGAGGGCATACGAGCAGTACTTC. Protein: CSVVIGRAYEQYF.

On this clone itself: The sample holds other DNA sequences that translate to the same CDR3. The rearrangement links TRBV28 to TRBJ1-2; the D gene is possibly TRBD1 (6 bases). CDR1 and CDR2 (germline): MDHEN, SYDVKM. The CDR3 length is 13 residues. The V end was cut by 6 bases, the J end by 2 bases, with 10 bases between. The CDR3 protein is CASRPDSNYGYTF. In DNA form, the CDR3 reads TGTGCCAGCAGGCCGGACAGCAACTATGGCTACACCTTC.

The chain recombines TRBV6-1 with TRBJ2-1, with 9 bases that match TRBD1. The CDR3 is 14 residues long. Germline V gene data show CDR1 as MNHNS and CDR2 as SASEGT. V gave up 10 bases and J gave up 9 bases; unmatched junction bases: 13. CDR3 in DNA: TGTGCCATCACCCTACAGGGGGCGCCGGGTGAGCAGTTCTTC. Its protein product is CAITLQGAPGEQFF.

The chain is built from TRBV9 and TRBJ2-7; the match to TRBD1 covers 8 bases. J gave up 5 bases and V 0 bases, and 1 base lay outside the gene matches. The CDR3 has 13 residues. The V gene's germline CDR1 is SGDLS and CDR2 YYNGEE. CDR3 sequence (DNA): TGTGCCAGCAGCGTAGTGACAGGGGACGAGCAGTACTTC. Its translation: CASSVVTGDEQYF.

This sequence joins TRBV7-9 and TRBJ2-2, with unresolved D. This CDR3 has 15 amino acids. V lost 2 bases and J 3 bases, leaving 10 bases between the germline ends. The germline V gene has CDR1 SEHNR and CDR2 FQNEAQ (reference sequence). DNA of the CDR3: TGTGCCAGCAGCTTATCCACAGCCCACACCGGGGAGCTGTTTTTT. Encoded protein: CASSLSTAHTGELFF.

The chain joins TRBV5-4 to TRBJ2-2; weak D call: TRBD2 (6 bases). CDR3 length: 17 residues. The germline CDR1 and CDR2 sequences are SGHNT and YYREEE (reference sequence). The V and J ends lost 0 bases and 4 bases respectively, with 16 bases between them. CDR3 in DNA: TGTGCCAGCAGCTTGGTGGCGGCGGGGTGGGGCACCGGGGAGCTGTTTTTT. It specifies CASSLVAAGWGTGELFF.

This clone turned up a few times. The chain couples TRBV18 to TRBJ2-5, with 9 bases that match TRBD2. CDR3 length: 16 residues. Germline values: CDR1 KGHSH, CDR2 LQKENI. After removal of 2 bases from V and 5 bases from J, the junction contained 9 bases not matched to a gene. CDR3 sequence reads: CASSPLKAGGVETQYF. The CDR3, as DNA: TGTGCCAGCTCACCATTGAAAGCGGGAGGTGTTGAGACCCAGTACTTC.

The V and J genes are TRBV12-5 and TRBJ1-1; D is undetermined. The germline gives CDR1 LGHNT, CDR2 FRNRAP. V lost 6 bases to trimming and J lost 5 bases, with 31 bases between them. This CDR3 spans 19 amino acids. The CDR3 loop reads CASGQLVYRSRWEWTEAFF. For the CDR3, the DNA is TGTGCTAGTGGCCAGCTCGTTTATCGGTCCCGGTGGGAGTGGACTGAAGCTTTCTTT.

The DNA for the CDR3 is TGTGCCATCAGAGAGGGTAGCGGGGGGGTTCCCCAGTACTTC. Translating gives CAIREGSGGVPQYF. The rearrangement uses TRBV10-3 and TRBJ2-5; 11 bases match TRBD2. V lost 6 bases to trimming and J lost 9 bases; unmatched junction nucleotides: 9. The V gene's germline CDR1 is ENHRY and CDR2 SYGVKD. CDR3 length: 14 amino acids.

The chain combines TRBV30 with TRBJ2-7, with D possibly matching TRBD2 (7 bases). The CDR3 length is 13 residues. Trimming took off 4 bases at V and 0 bases at J, with 10 bases between the two ends. Germline CDR1 and CDR2: GTSNPN and SVGIG (reference sequence). CDR3 region: CAWTRGGSYEQYF. CDR3 in DNA: TGTGCCTGGACGAGGGGGGGCTCCTACGAGCAGTACTTC. Filled out from reference TRBV30 and TRBJ2-7, the complete variable domain reads SQTIHQWPATLVQPVGSPLSLECTVEGTSNPNLYWYRQAAGRGLQLLFYSVGIGQISSEVPQNLSASRPQDRQFILSSKKLLLSDSGFYLCAWTRGGSYEQYFGPGTRLTVT.

This rearrangement joins TRBV6-1 to TRBJ2-3; TRBD1 matches at 10 bases. The length of the CDR3 is 18 residues. Per germline, CDR1 MNHNS and CDR2 SASEGT. The junction had 14 bases not matched to a gene; V was cut back by 4 bases and J by 4 bases. In nucleotides, the CDR3 is TGTGCCAGCAGTGCTCCCAACCGGGACAGGGGTTTTGCAGATACGCAGTATTTT. Its translation: CASSAPNRDRGFADTQYF.

The chain carries TRBV7-2 and TRBJ1-1; no definite D call. This CDR3 is built from 14 residues. Germline CDR1 and CDR2: SGHTA and FQGNSA. Between the trimmed V and J ends, which lost 3 bases and 4 bases, there was a span of 12 bases. The CDR3 loop is CASSFSRLATEAFF. Written as DNA, the CDR3 is TGTGCCAGCAGCTTTAGCAGGCTGGCCACTGAAGCTTTCTTT. The whole variable domain, filled in from reference TRBV7-2 and TRBJ1-1, reads GAGVSQSPSNKVTEKGKDVELRCDPISGHTALYWYRQSLGQGLEFLIYFQGNSAPDKSGLPSDRFSAERTGGSVSTLTIQRTQQEDSAVYLCASSFSRLATEAFFGQGTRLTVV.

The rearrangement joins TRBV5-8 to TRBJ1-5, with 9 bases lining up with TRBD1. With 1 base clipped from V and 4 bases from J, the junction kept 12 bases outside the gene matches. CDR1 and CDR2 from the germline V gene are SGHTS and YDEGEE. The CDR3 runs to 18 residues. The CDR3 nucleotides read TGTGCCAGCAGCTTGTTCACCCTTGGACAGGGGCTGAATCAGCCCCAGCATTTT. This translates into CASSLFTLGQGLNQPQHF. The full variable domain, its missing parts supplied by reference TRBV5-8 and TRBJ1-5, is EAGVTQSPTHLIKTRGQQATLRCSPISGHTSVYWYQQALGLGLQFLLWYDEGEERNRGNFPPRFSGRQFPNYSSELNVNALELEDSALYLCASSLFTLGQGLNQPQHFGDGTRLSIL.

This chain connects TRBV5-4 to TRBJ1-4; TRBD1 matches 9 bases. The CDR3 has 14 amino acids. Unmatched junction bases numbered 4, after V lost 4 bases and J lost 6 bases. Germline CDR1 reads SGHNT; CDR2 reads YYREEE (reference sequence). The CDR3 loop is CASSRQGDDEKLFF. The CDR3 bases are TGTGCCAGCAGCCGACAGGGGGACGATGAAAAACTGTTTTTT.

The chain links TRBV19 to TRBJ1-5; D gene ambiguous. CDR3 length: 14 amino acids. V was clipped by 9 bases and J by 4 bases, with 16 bases between them. Per germline, CDR1 LNHDA and CDR2 SQIVND (reference sequence). For the CDR3, the DNA is TGTGCCAGCCGGAGGACGGATGCTAATCAGCCCCAGCATTTT. Protein product: CASRRTDANQPQHF. The full variable domain, rest sourced from reference TRBV19 and TRBJ1-5, is DGGITQSPKYLFRKEGQNVTLSCEQNLNHDAMYWYRQDPGQGLRLIYYSQIVNDFQKGDIAEGYSVSREKKESFPLTVTSAQKNPTAFYLCASRRTDANQPQHFGDGTRLSIL.

The V gene is TRBV11-2, the J gene TRBJ2-4; 7 bases are shared with TRBD1. The V gene's germline CDR1 is SGHAT and CDR2 FQNNGV. V lost 1 base and J lost 0; bases outside the gene matches: 6. This CDR3 has 17 residues. The CDR3 nucleotides read TGTGCCAGCAGCTTAGTAGGGACAGCTCTAGCCAAAAACATTCAGTACTTC. It specifies CASSLVGTALAKNIQYF.

This chain connects TRBV28 to TRBJ1-5, with TRBD1 matching 7 bases. With 2 bases clipped from V and 6 bases from J, the junction kept 7 bases outside the gene matches. The CDR3 sequence is 15 residues long. CDR1 is MDHEN and CDR2 is SYDVKM in the germline V gene. The CDR3, as DNA: TGTGCCAGCAGTTTAATTCGACAGGGACTTCAGCCCCAGCATTTT. The encoded protein is CASSLIRQGLQPQHF.

The chain couples TRBV30 to TRBJ1-2; tentative D call: TRBD1 (5 bases). The CDR3 length is 11 residues. Germline V gene lookup returns CDR1 GTSNPN and CDR2 SVGIG (reference sequence). CDR3 bases: TGTGCTCACGGGGGAAGCTATGGCTACACCTTC. It translates to CAHGGSYGYTF. The whole variable domain, remainder taken from reference TRBV30 and TRBJ1-2, is SQTIHQWPATLVQPVGSPLSLECTVEGTSNPNLYWYRQAAGRGLQLLFYSVGIGQISSEVPQNLSASRPQDRQFILSSKKLLLSDSGFYLCAHGGSYGYTFGSGTRLTVV.

The gene calls are TRBV11-2 and TRBJ2-7; TRBD1 is a possible D gene (6 bases). Germline V gene lookup returns CDR1 SGHAT and CDR2 FQNNGV. V shed 3 bases and J shed 3 bases, with 15 bases lying between them. The CDR3 totals 15 residues. The chain's CDR3 is CASSFTGTPNYEQYF. CDR3 DNA: TGTGCCAGCAGCTTTACCGGGACACCCAACTACGAGCAGTACTTC.